Below, one TCR beta chain is given with its context. Germline-derived CDR1 and CDR2 are SGHRS and YFSETQ. Between the trimmed V and J ends, which lost 0 bases and 0 bases, there was a span of 15 bases. The length of the CDR3 is 17 residues. The source of the sample is a study of control samples from healthy donors and cancer patients. Assay: immunoSEQ multiplex PCR; the TCRdb copy retains only in-frame clones and omits some. Of about 130,000 clones listed, over 90% are singletons. The J gene is TRBJ1-1, the V gene TRBV5-1, with a tentative D call TRBD1 (5 bases). The sequencing input was PBMCs. This TCR derives from a man aged 55-75 years with colorectal cancer. CDR3 amino acids: CASSLGWAGRMNTEAFF. The CDR3 DNA is TGCGCCAGCAGCTTGGGATGGGCAGGGCGGATGAACACTGAAGCTTTCTTT.